Shown below are 3 T cell receptor beta chains from a single sample sequenced in a study of T-cell reconstitution after alpha-beta-depleted transplantation in children. Library preparation (for TCRbeta) was performed with unique molecular identifiers. From the PCR reads, TCRdb called clonotypes with MiXCR, one entry per CDR3 protein. The sample shows about 78,000 distinct CDR3 sequences, 14% of them seen only once. The source was PBMCs, mostly from graft donor cells, collected 180 days after TCRalphabeta/CD19-depleted stem cell transplant. These receptors all stem from a male patient aged 2-10 years who had a stem cell transplant for acute lymphoblastic leukemia, so the T cells may come from the graft donor.

At least ten counts were recorded for this clonotype. This chain links TRBV20-1 with TRBJ2-1; weak D call: TRBD1 (6 bases). The CDR3 extends over 16 amino acids. Germline lookup yields CDR1 DFQATT and CDR2 SNEGSKA (reference sequence). V was pared by 2 bases and J by 6 bases, with 20 bases between. The CDR3, as DNA: TGCAGTGCTAGAAGGGTAGCAGGGGCCTCCGGCAATGAGCAGTTCTTC. It specifies CSARRVAGASGNEQFF.

The chain has TRBV7-2 and TRBJ2-2; D is perhaps TRBD1 or TRBD2 (5 bases each). Deletions cut 3 bases from V and 0 bases from J, with 8 bases between. Germline loops: CDR1 SGHTA, CDR2 FQGNSA. The CDR3 runs to 15 residues. In nucleotides, the CDR3 is TGTGCCAGCAGCTTCCGGGGCCCGAACACCGGGGAGCTGTTTTTT. This gives the protein CASSFRGPNTGELFF.

The chain is built from TRBV20-1 and TRBJ1-2, with D possibly TRBD1 on 5 matching bases. From germline, CDR1 is DFQATT and CDR2 SNEGSKA (reference sequence). Trimming stripped 6 bases from V and 4 bases from J, with 12 bases between. The CDR3 extends over 12 amino acids. DNA of the CDR3: TGCAGTGCCCCGACAGCTATCTATGGCTACACCTTC. As protein: CSAPTAIYGYTF.